The clone carrying this T cell receptor (beta chain) was seen once. Its antigen is as yet unknown. The data were taken from a study of cytomegalovirus exposure and HLA in healthy donors. In the PCR, 60 Vbeta and 13 Jbeta primers were used. Sequencing was performed with immunoSEQ multiplex PCR; in TCRdb, only in-frame clones are kept and a portion is missing. The table has 70,000 to 85,000 clones, 60% to 70% seen once. With 5 bases clipped from V and 0 bases from J, the junction kept 2 bases outside the gene matches. Looked up from germline, CDR1 is LNHNV and CDR2 is YYDKDF (reference sequence). This CDR3 comprises 16 residues. Study findings and constraints: In vitro testing confirmed three CMV-associated chains as specific for CMV antigens.

V is TRBV15 and J is TRBJ2-3, with 13 bases fitting TRBD2. Sequencing was done on a sample of PBMCs. This receptor was taken from a man younger than 45 in good health and CMV-seropositive. The CDR3 loop reads CATSGGLAGSTDTQYF. The CDR3 region has the DNA TGTGCCACCAGCGGGGGACTAGCGGGGAGCACAGATACGCAGTATTTT.